This T cell receptor (beta chain) was sequenced in a study of patients and donors after allogeneic stem cell transplantation (dated by TCRdb to 2020 to 2021). This clonotype has only a few counts. This clone's antigen is unknown. No clone much larger than this one lies a single base away; base qualities are absent. The protocol used for the library was RT-PCR. The sequencer was a NextSeq 550. TCRdb reprocessing: public reads trimmed at Q25 with fastp, clones called with MiXCR, in-frame beta chains kept. CDR3 protein sequences are deduplicated, and each keeps its most common genes and DNA. Across this sample there are approximately 410,000 distinct CDR3 sequences, with 16% seen only once. The top ten clonotypes cover 6.5% to 7.5% of the sample. CDR1 and CDR2 are drawn from the germline V gene: SGHTA, FQGNSA. The CDR3 runs 16 residues from the cysteine to the phenylalanine. Only the CDR3 portion is preserved as DNA: 48 bases, with reading frame beginning at the first base. V is pared back by 1 base and J by 7 bases, with 19 bases lying between the germline termini.

The sequenced sample was blood, either unsorted or a sorted T cell fraction (not recorded which). Recombination joined TRBV7-2 with TRBJ1-2, with the D gene not clear enough to name. This receptor was identified in a human donor who was either an allogeneic HSCT recipient or a stem cell or donor lymphocyte infusion donor (not recorded which). It is not recorded whose cells these are; they may come from a transplant donor. At the DNA level, the sequence is TGTGCCAGCAGCTTAGGCGACCGGGGAGGGAAGGCTGGCTACACCTTC. The translation is CASSLGDRGGKAGYTF.